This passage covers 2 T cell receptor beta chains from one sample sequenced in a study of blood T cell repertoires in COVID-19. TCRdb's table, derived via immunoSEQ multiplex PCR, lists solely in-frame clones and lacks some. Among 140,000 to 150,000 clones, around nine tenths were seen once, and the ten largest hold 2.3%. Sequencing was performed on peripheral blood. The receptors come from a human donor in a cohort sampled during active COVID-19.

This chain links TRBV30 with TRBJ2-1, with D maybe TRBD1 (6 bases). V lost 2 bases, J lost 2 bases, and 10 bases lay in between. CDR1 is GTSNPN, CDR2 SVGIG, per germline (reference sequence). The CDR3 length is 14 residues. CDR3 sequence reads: CAWSIGGTYNEQFF. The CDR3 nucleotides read TGTGCCTGGAGTATAGGGGGAACCTACAATGAGCAGTTCTTC. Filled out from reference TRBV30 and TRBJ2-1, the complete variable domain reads SQTIHQWPATLVQPVGSPLSLECTVEGTSNPNLYWYRQAAGRGLQLLFYSVGIGQISSEVPQNLSASRPQDRQFILSSKKLLLSDSGFYLCAWSIGGTYNEQFFGPGTRLTVL.

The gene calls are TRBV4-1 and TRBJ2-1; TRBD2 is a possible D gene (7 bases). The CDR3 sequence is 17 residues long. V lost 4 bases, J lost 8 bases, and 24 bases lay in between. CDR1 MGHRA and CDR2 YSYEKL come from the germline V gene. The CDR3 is CASSLGAVTSAVDEQFF. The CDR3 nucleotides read TGCGCCAGCAGCCTGGGGGCCGTAACTAGCGCCGTCGATGAGCAGTTCTTC.